The T cell receptor (beta chain) under discussion was sequenced for a study of CD8+ T cells in alopecia areata. The treatment denotes: oral pan-JAK inhibitor, 5-10 mg twice daily. The V end was cut by 8 bases, the J end by 4 bases, with 7 bases between. The CDR3 has 11 amino acids. The V gene's germline CDR1 is MNHEY and CDR2 SMNVEV (reference sequence). Reverse transcription of extracted RNA yielded cDNA, which provided the sequencing template. Some clones are missing from TCRdb's copy, which holds only in-frame ones; the method was immunoSEQ multiplex PCR. Of just under 65,000 clones listed, just over 45% are singletons.

The source was CD8+ T cells sorted from blood, collected between weeks 36 and 40, from a patient treated with tofacitinib. This receptor was identified in a human donor with alopecia areata. The chain joins TRBV27 to TRBJ2-3; either TRBD1 or TRBD2 may supply D (5 bases each). This CDR3 is CASEGPDTQYF. The CDR3 nucleotides are TGTGCCAGCGAGGGACCAGATACGCAGTATTTT.